A selection of T cell receptor beta chains follows, all from one sample in a study of T cell repertoires in cytomegalovirus infection. Using its own MiXCR run on the reads, TCRdb lists one record per CDR3 protein. The sample gives 650,000 to 900,000 distinct CDR3 sequences, 25% to 35% of which show up once; around 13% is in the top ten. No antigen is known for these receptors. The sequenced sample was cultured CD8+ T cells from PBMCs, obtained from culture after CMV antigen stimulation. All receptors derive from a human donor in good health (CMV status not recorded). Some clones in this sample may be carry-over from other donors' samples. Each CDR3 is given with its conserved first and last residue. A D gene is named only where the DNA matches it firmly. Size is stated for part of the rows, as once, few or many counts, or as a class when the clone is expanded.

j_call clone_size v_call d_call cdr3_aa cdr3_nt
TRBJ1-2 - TRBV27 TRBD1 CASSLSGQDIYGYTF TGTGCCAGCAGTTTATCGGGACAGGACATCTATGGCTACACCTTC
TRBJ2-1 few TRBV6-2/TRBV6-3 - CASSYLMGPSLFYNEQFF TGTGCCAGCAGTTACCTAATGGGACCGTCCCTTTTCTACAATGAGCAGTTCTTC
TRBJ2-1 - TRBV27 - CTSSLVGDEQFF TGTACCAGCAGTTTAGTTGGGGATGAGCAGTTCTTC
TRBJ1-1 - TRBV6-2/TRBV6-3 - CASSYSSGRAGHPGRPDTEAFF TGTGCCAGCAGTTACTCATCGGGGCGGGCAGGCCACCCAGGTCGGCCGGACACTGAAGCTTTCTTT
TRBJ2-4 - TRBV20-1 - CSANSIRTTEKNIQYF TGCAGTGCTAACTCAATAAGGACTACCGAAAAAAACATTCAGTACTTC
TRBJ1-1 - TRBV6-2/TRBV6-3 - CASSSWALGRNTEAFF TGTGCCAGCAGTTCCTGGGCCCTAGGACGGAACACTGAAGCTTTCTTT
TRBJ2-1 few TRBV7-9 TRBD2 CASSPLGLARDEQFF TGTGCCAGCAGCCCCTTGGGACTAGCGAGAGATGAGCAGTTCTTC
TRBJ2-1 few TRBV4-3 - CASSHEGDEQFF TGCGCCAGCAGCCATGAAGGGGATGAGCAGTTCTTC
TRBJ1-5 - TRBV19 - CASSIDRRGYINQPQHF TGTGCCAGTAGTATAGATCGTAGGGGGTACATCAATCAGCCCCAGCATTTT
TRBJ1-5 - TRBV2 - CASSEEEWGIGNQPQHF TGTGCCAGCAGTGAAGAGGAGTGGGGGATTGGCAATCAGCCCCAGCATTTT